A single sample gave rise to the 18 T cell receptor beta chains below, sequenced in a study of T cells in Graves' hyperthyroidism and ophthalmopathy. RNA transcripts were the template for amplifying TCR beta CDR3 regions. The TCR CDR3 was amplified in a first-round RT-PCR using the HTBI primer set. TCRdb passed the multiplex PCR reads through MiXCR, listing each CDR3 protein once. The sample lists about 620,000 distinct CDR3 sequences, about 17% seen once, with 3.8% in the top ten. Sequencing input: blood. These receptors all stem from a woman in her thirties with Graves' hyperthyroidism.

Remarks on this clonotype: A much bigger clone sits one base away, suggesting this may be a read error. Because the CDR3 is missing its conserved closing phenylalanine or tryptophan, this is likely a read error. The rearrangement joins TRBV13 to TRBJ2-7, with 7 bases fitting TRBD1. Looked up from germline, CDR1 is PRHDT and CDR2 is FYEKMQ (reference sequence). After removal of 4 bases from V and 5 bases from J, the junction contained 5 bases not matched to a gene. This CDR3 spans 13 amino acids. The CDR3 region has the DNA TGTGCCAGCAGCTCGACAGGGCCCCACGAGCAGTACTCC. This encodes CASSSTGPHEQYS.

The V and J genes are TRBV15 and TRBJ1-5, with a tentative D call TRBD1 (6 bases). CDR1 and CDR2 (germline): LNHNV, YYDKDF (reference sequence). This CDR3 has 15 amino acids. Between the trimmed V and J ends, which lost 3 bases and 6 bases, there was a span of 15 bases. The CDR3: CATSRAAGGPQPQHF. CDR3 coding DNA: TGTGCCACCAGCAGGGCCGCCGGGGGCCCTCAGCCCCAGCATTTT.

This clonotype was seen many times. As DNA, the CDR3 is TGTGCCAGCAGCCTTAGGACCCTGGCAGGGAGCAATCAGCCCCAGCATTTT. Translation: CASSLRTLAGSNQPQHF. The gene calls are TRBV12-3 or TRBV12-4 and TRBJ1-5; tentative D call: TRBD1 (5 bases). This CDR3 spans 17 amino acids. Deletions cut 6 bases from V and 1 base from J, with 19 bases between.

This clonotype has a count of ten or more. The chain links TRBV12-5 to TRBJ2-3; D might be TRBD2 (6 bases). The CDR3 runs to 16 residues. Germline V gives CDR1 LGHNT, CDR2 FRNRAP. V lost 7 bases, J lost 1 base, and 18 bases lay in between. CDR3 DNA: TGTGCTAGTGCCACCGTGTCCGGGGAGGGCACAGATACGCAGTATTTT. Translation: CASATVSGEGTDTQYF.

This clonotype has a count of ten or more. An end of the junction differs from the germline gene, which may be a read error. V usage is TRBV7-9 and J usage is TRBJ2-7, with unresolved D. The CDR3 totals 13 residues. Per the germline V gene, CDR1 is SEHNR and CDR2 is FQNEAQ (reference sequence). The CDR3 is CASSLAGGHEQYF. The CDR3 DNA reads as TGCGCCAGCAGCTTGGCCGGTGGCCACGAGCAGTACTTC.

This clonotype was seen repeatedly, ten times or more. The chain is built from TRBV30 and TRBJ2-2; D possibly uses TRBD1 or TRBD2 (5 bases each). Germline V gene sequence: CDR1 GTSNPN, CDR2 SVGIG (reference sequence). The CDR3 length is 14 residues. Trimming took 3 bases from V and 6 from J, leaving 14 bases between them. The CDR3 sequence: CAWRDSWGSGELFF. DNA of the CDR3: TGTGCCTGGAGGGATTCCTGGGGGTCCGGGGAGCTGTTTTTT. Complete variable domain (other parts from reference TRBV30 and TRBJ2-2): SQTIHQWPATLVQPVGSPLSLECTVEGTSNPNLYWYRQAAGRGLQLLFYSVGIGQISSEVPQNLSASRPQDRQFILSSKKLLLSDSGFYLCAWRDSWGSGELFFGEGSRLTVL.

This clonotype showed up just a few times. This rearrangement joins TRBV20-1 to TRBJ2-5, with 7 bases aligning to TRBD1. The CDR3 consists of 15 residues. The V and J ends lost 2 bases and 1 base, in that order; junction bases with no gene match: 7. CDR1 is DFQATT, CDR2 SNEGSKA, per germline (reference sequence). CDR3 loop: CSARREGTVQETQYF. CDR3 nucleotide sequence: TGCAGTGCTAGAAGGGAAGGGACAGTCCAAGAGACCCAGTACTTC.

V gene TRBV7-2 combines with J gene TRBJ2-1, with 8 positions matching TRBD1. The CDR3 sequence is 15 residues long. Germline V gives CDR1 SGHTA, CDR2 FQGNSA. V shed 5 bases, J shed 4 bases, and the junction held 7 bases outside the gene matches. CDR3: CASSPITGGYNEQFF. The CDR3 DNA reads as TGTGCCAGCAGCCCCATAACAGGGGGTTACAATGAGCAGTTCTTC.

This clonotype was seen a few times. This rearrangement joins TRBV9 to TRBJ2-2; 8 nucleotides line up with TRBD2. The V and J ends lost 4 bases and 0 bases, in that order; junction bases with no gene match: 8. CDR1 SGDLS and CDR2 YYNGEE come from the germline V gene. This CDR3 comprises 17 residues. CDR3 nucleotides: TGTGCCAGCAGCCACACAGATAGCGGGACGAACACCGGGGAGCTGTTTTTT. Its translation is CASSHTDSGTNTGELFF.

The CDR3 DNA reads TGTGCCAGTCAGAGGACTAGCGGCACAGATACGCAGTATTTT. As protein: CASQRTSGTDTQYF. The chain combines TRBV9 with TRBJ2-3; 9 bases map to TRBD2. CDR1 is SGDLS and CDR2 is YYNGEE in the germline V gene. V shed 8 bases, J shed 1 base, and the junction held 5 bases outside the gene matches. This CDR3 spans 14 amino acids.

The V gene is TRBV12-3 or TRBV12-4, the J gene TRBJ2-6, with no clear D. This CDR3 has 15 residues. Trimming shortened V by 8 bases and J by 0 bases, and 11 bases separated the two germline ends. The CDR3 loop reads CASDLGYSGANVLTF. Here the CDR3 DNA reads TGTGCCAGCGATCTTGGGTACTCTGGGGCCAACGTCCTGACTTTC.

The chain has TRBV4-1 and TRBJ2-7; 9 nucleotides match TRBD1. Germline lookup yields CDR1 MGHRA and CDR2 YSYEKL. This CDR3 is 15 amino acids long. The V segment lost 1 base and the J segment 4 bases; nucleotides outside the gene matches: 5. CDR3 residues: CASSQAWTGVYEQYF. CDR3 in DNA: TGCGCCAGCAGCCAAGCTTGGACAGGGGTTTACGAGCAGTACTTC.

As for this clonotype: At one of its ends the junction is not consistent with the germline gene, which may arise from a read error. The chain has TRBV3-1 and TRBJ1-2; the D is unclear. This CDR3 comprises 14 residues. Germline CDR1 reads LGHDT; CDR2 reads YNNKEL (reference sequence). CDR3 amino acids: CASSQGGSGYGSTF. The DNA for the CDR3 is TGTGCCAGCAGCCAGGGAGGGTCGGGCTATGGCTCCACCTTC.

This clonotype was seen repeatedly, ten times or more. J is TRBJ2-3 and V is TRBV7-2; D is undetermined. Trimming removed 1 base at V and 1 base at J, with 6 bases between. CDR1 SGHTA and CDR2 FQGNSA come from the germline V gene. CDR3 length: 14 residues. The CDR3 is CASSLGYGTDTQYF. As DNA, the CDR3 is TGTGCCAGCAGCTTAGGTTACGGCACAGATACGCAGTATTTT.

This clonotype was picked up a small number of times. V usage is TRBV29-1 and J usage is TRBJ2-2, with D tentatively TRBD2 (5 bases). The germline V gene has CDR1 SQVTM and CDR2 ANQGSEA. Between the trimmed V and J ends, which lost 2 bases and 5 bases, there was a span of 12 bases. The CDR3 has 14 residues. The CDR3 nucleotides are TGCAGCGTTGAATCGGGGTTGACAACCGGGGAGCTGTTTTTT. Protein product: CSVESGLTTGELFF.

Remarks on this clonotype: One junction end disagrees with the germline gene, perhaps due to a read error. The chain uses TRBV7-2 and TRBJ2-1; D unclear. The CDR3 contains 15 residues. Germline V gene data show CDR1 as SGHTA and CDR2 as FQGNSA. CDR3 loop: CASSLAQFSYSEQLF. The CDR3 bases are TGTGCCAGCAGCTTGGCTCAATTCTCCTACAGTGAGCAGCTCTTC.

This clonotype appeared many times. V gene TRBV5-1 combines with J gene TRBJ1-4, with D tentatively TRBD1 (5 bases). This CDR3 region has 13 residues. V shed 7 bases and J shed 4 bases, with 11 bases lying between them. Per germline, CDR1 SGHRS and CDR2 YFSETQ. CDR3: CASGGGNNEKLFF. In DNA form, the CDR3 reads TGCGCCAGCGGTGGGGGGAATAATGAAAAACTGTTTTTT.

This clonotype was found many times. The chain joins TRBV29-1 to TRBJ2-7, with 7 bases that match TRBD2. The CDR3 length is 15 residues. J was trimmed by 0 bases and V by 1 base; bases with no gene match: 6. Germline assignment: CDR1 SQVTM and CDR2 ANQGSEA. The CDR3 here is CSVEVLATSSYEQYF. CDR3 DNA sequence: TGCAGCGTTGAAGTACTAGCGACGAGCTCCTACGAGCAGTACTTC.